A single sample is the source of the 9 T cell receptor beta chains below, sequenced in a study of T-cell memory formation after mild COVID-19. TCRdb re-analysed the 5' RACE reads in MiXCR, keeping a single row per CDR3 protein. The sample lists some 130,000 distinct CDR3 sequences, about 16% seen once, with approximately 15% in the top ten. The material sequenced was PBMCs or a T cell subset sorted from them (not recorded which). The source of these receptors is an adult woman who had mild COVID-19 (a few samples of this study predate the infection). Cell type and time point are not known.

This rearrangement joins TRBV7-9 to TRBJ2-1, with 8 bases lining up with TRBD1. The CDR3 covers 12 residues. Trimming cost V 9 bases and J 6 bases; bases outside gene matches: 4. The germline CDR1 and CDR2 sequences are SEHNR and FQNEAQ (reference sequence). The chain's CDR3 is CASQTGANEQFF. CDR3 in DNA: TGTGCCAGTCAGACAGGGGCCAATGAGCAGTTCTTC. Based on the CDR3 plus reference TRBV7-9 and TRBJ2-1, the full variable domain is DTGVSQNPRHKITKRGQNVTFRCDPISEHNRLYWYRQTLGQGPEFLTYFQNEAQLEKSRLLSDRFSAERPKGSFSTLEIQRTEQGDSAMYLCASQTGANEQFFGPGTRLTVL.

This clonotype has just a few counts. The chain is built from TRBV25-1 and TRBJ2-7, with a tentative D call TRBD1 (6 bases). CDR3 length: 14 amino acids. Germline V gene data show CDR1 as MGHDK and CDR2 as SYGVNS. Between the trimmed V and J ends, which lost 3 bases and 2 bases, there was a span of 11 bases. The CDR3 spells CASSDTGHTYEQYF. The DNA of the CDR3 is TGTGCCAGCAGTGATACGGGACACACCTACGAGCAGTACTTC.

The chain is built from TRBV27 and TRBJ2-7; 7 bases fit TRBD1. This CDR3 has 14 residues. CDR1 and CDR2 from the germline V gene are MNHEY and SMNVEV (reference sequence). The V gene end was trimmed by 6 bases and the J gene end by 3 bases; junction bases not matched to a gene: 8. The CDR3 coding sequence is TGTGCCAGCAGAGACAGGGTCGGGATCTACGAGCAGTACTTC. This translates into CASRDRVGIYEQYF.

The chain has TRBV21-1 and TRBJ2-7; the table's D gene call, TRBD2, was not cross checked with the DNA. TRBV21-1 is tagged as a pseudogene. The CDR3 contains 14 residues. The CDR3 nucleotides are TGTGCCAGCGAGGTGGCGGGAGGGAGGAACGAGCAGTACTTC. As protein: CASEVAGGRNEQYF.

The rearrangement links TRBV6-2 or TRBV6-3 to TRBJ2-3, with 13 bases identical to TRBD2. Trimming at V came to 8 bases and at J to 3 bases, leaving 2 bases not matched to a gene. The CDR3 spans 14 residues. CDR1 is MNHEY, CDR2 SVGEGT, per germline. CDR3 sequence reads: CASRGLAGTDTQYF. In DNA form, the CDR3 reads TGTGCCAGCCGGGGACTAGCGGGAACAGATACGCAGTATTTT.

This clonotype was seen more than once but under ten times. This chain links TRBV20-1 with TRBJ2-7, with D unclear. V lost 3 bases and J 6 bases, leaving 9 bases between the germline ends. The CDR3 totals 11 residues. The germline V gene encodes CDR1 DFQATT and CDR2 SNEGSKA (reference sequence). This chain's CDR3 is CSASPGREQYF. As DNA, the CDR3 is TGCAGTGCTAGCCCGGGTCGCGAGCAGTACTTC.

There are a few counts of this clonotype. J is TRBJ2-1 and V is TRBV20-1; 9 nucleotides align to TRBD2. The CDR3 has 16 amino acids. V lost 2 bases to trimming and J lost 9 bases; unmatched junction nucleotides: 14. The germline V gene encodes CDR1 DFQATT and CDR2 SNEGSKA (reference sequence). The CDR3 region is CSARNGASGTFGEQFF. Here the CDR3 DNA reads TGCAGTGCTAGAAATGGGGCTAGCGGGACGTTCGGTGAGCAGTTCTTC.

The chain carries TRBV7-2 and TRBJ1-2; TRBD1 is a possible D gene (5 bases). Germline V gene data show CDR1 as SGHTA and CDR2 as FQGNSA. CDR3 size: 15 residues. Trimming took off 2 bases at V and 1 base at J, with 11 bases between the two ends. CDR3 residues: CASSLLGVINYGYTF. CDR3 coding DNA: TGTGCCAGCAGCTTACTGGGGGTGATTAACTATGGCTACACCTTC.

The chain couples TRBV7-2 to TRBJ2-1; 8 nucleotides agree with TRBD2. This CDR3 has 16 residues. V gave up 5 bases and J gave up 1 base; unmatched junction bases: 7. Germline loops: CDR1 SGHTA, CDR2 FQGNSA. CDR3 DNA sequence: TGTGCCAGCAGCAAGAGCGGGGGTTATTCCTACAATGAGCAGTTCTTC. This encodes CASSKSGGYSYNEQFF.